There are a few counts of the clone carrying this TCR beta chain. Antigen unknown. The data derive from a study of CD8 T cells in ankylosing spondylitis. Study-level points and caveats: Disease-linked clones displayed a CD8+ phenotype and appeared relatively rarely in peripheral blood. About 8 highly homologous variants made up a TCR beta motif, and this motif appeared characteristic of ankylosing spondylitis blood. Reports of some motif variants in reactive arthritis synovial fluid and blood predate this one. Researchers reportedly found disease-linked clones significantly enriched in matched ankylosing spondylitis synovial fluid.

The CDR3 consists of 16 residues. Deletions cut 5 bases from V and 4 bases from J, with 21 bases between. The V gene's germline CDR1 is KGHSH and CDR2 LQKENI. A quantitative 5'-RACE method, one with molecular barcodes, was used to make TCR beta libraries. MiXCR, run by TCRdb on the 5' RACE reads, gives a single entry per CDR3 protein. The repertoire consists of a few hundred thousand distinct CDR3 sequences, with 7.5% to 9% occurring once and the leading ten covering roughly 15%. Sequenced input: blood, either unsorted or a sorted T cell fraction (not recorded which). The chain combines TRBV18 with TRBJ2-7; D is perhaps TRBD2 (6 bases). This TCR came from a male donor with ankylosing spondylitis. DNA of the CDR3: TGTGCCAGCTCAGCCTCCGAGACTAGAATTCATTACGAGCAGTACTTC. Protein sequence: CASSASETRIHYEQYF.